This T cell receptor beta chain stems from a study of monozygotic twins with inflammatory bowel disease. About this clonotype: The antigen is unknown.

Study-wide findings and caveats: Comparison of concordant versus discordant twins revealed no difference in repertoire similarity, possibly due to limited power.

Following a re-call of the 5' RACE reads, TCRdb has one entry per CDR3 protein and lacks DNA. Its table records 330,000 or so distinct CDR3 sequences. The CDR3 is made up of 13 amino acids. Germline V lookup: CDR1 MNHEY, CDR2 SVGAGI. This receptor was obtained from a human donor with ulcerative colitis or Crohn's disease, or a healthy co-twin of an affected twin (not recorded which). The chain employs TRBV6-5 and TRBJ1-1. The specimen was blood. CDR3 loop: CASVGWSNTEAFF.